Below, 13 T cell receptor beta chains from the same sample are listed, as sequenced in a study of neurological immune-mediated disorders. TCRdb re-analysed the 5' RACE reads in MiXCR, keeping a single row per CDR3 protein. This sample has 28,000 or so distinct CDR3 sequences, with roughly 21% found just once. Sequenced material: PBMCs. The receptors derive from a woman aged 55-69 years in good health.

In this sample, this clonotype turned up many times. The genes are TRBV6-2 or TRBV6-3 and TRBJ2-5; 7 bases align to TRBD1. With V trimmed by 4 bases and J by 2 bases, 4 bases remained unmatched. CDR1 is MNHEY, CDR2 SVGEGT, per germline. The CDR3 runs to 14 residues. The CDR3 reads CASSLDRPQETQYF. DNA of the CDR3: TGTGCCAGCAGTTTGGACAGGCCTCAAGAGACCCAGTACTTC.

This clonotype was seen many times. The chain links TRBV2 to TRBJ2-7; D gene ambiguous. The CDR3 has 11 residues. The ends were cut back, 6 bases at V and 0 bases at J, with 3 bases in the middle. CDR1 and CDR2 (germline): SNHLY, FYNNEI. CDR3 in DNA: TGTGCCAGCAGGTACTCCTACGAGCAGTACTTC. Amino acids: CASRYSYEQYF.

In its sample, this clonotype was seen many times. The J gene is TRBJ2-7, the V gene TRBV29-1; D remains ambiguous. Germline CDR1 SQVTM, CDR2 ANQGSEA. The CDR3 consists of 12 residues. V was trimmed by 0 bases and J by 9 bases, leaving 12 bases between them. The CDR3 reads CSVEERSGAQYF. In DNA form, the CDR3 reads TGCAGCGTTGAAGAGCGGTCAGGCGCGCAGTACTTC.

Ten or more counts support this clonotype. V gene TRBV3-1 combines with J gene TRBJ2-2; unclear D gene. The CDR3 is made up of 15 amino acids. Germline values: CDR1 LGHDT, CDR2 YNNKEL (reference sequence). Deletions cut 4 bases from V and 1 base from J, with 10 bases between. The CDR3 nucleotides are TGTGCCAGCAGCCCCAGCCTTGAGAACACCGGGGAGCTGTTTTTT. Translating it yields CASSPSLENTGELFF. Together with reference TRBV3-1 and TRBJ2-2, the CDR3 gives the full variable domain: DTAVSQTPKYLVTQMGNDKSIKCEQNLGHDTMYWYKQDSKKFLKIMFSYNNKELIINETVPNRFSPKSPDKAHLNLHINSLELGDSAVYFCASSPSLENTGELFFGEGSRLTVL.

In its sample, this clonotype was seen many times. The genes are TRBV20-1 and TRBJ2-3; the D call may be TRBD1 or TRBD2 (5 bases each). The V end lost 4 bases, the J end lost 1 base, and 12 bases lay between the germline ends. Germline CDR1 is DFQATT and CDR2 is SNEGSKA (reference sequence). The CDR3 is 14 amino acids. The DNA for the CDR3 is TGCAGTGCTATTTTTACGGGGCGCACAGATACGCAGTATTTT. This codes for CSAIFTGRTDTQYF.

There are many counts of this clonotype. This sequence joins TRBV15 and TRBJ1-6; D remains ambiguous. V gave up 0 bases and J gave up 6 bases, with 6 bases separating them. The CDR3 length is 14 residues. Looked up from germline, CDR1 is LNHNV and CDR2 is YYDKDF (reference sequence). The CDR3 reads CATSRERINSPLHF. CDR3 bases: TGTGCCACCAGCAGAGAACGGATTAATTCACCCCTCCACTTT.

This clonotype was seen repeatedly, ten times or more. This chain connects TRBV4-2 to TRBJ2-7; maybe TRBD2 (6 bases). V lost 4 bases and J 1 base, leaving 14 bases between the germline ends. The germline V gene encodes CDR1 LGHNA and CDR2 YNFKEQ. There are 15 residues in the CDR3. The CDR3 DNA is TGTGCCAGCAGCCCTCCGGACTATCAATCCTACGAGCAGTACTTC. It specifies CASSPPDYQSYEQYF.

This clonotype occurred a few times. One junction end disagrees with the germline gene, perhaps due to a read error. V is TRBV7-2 and J is TRBJ2-7, with TRBD1 identical over 8 bases. The CDR3 contains 11 residues. CDR1 is SGHTA, CDR2 FQGNSA, per germline. CDR3 in amino acids: CASSVRTGLNF. As DNA, the CDR3 is TGTGCCAGCAGCGTACGGACAGGGCTTAACTTC.

This clonotype was found many times. The rearrangement uses TRBV7-2 and TRBJ2-1; weak D call: TRBD2 (6 bases). V was shortened by 5 bases and J by 2 bases, with 13 bases between the two germline ends. The germline V gene encodes CDR1 SGHTA and CDR2 FQGNSA. This CDR3 is built from 15 residues. DNA for the CDR3: TGTGCCAGCAGCCGAAATCCGGGAGCCTACAATGAGCAGTTCTTC. It yields the protein CASSRNPGAYNEQFF.

For this clonotype: It may be a read error: a sequence one base away is much more abundant. V and J are TRBV20-1 and TRBJ2-7; 7 bases align to TRBD2. CDR1 and CDR2 from the germline V gene are DFQATT and SNEGSKA (reference sequence). The CDR3 is made up of 15 amino acids. The CDR3 DNA follows: TGCTGTGCTAGTGAGGACGGGGGGTACTCCTACGAGCAGTACTTC. Encoded protein: CCASEDGGYSYEQYF.

Points on this clonotype: At one end the junction does not follow the germline gene, possibly because of a read error. The rearrangement uses TRBV5-3 and TRBJ2-1, with D perhaps TRBD1 or TRBD2 (5 bases each). TRBV5-3 falls under the ORF class, with uncertain function. This CDR3 region has 15 residues. The CDR3 bases are TGTGTCAGAAGCCGGGACCCAAGCTCCTACAATGAGCAGTTCTTC. The encoded protein is CVRSRDPSSYNEQFF.

This clonotype was seen many times. The gene calls are TRBV29-1 and TRBJ2-6; the D gene is possibly TRBD2 (5 bases). V shed 5 bases and J shed 2 bases, with 10 bases lying between them. The CDR3 covers 14 residues. Germline V gene data show CDR1 as SQVTM and CDR2 as ANQGSEA. The CDR3 DNA reads as TGCAGCGTTTCCGGGGAGACTGGGGCCAACGTCCTGACTTTC. It encodes CSVSGETGANVLTF.

This clonotype is classed as medium-sized. The V call is TRBV6-2 or TRBV6-3, the J call TRBJ2-5; D is tentatively TRBD1 or TRBD2 (5 bases each). CDR1 MNHEY and CDR2 SVGEGT come from the germline V gene. The CDR3 runs 14 residues. Trimming pared 4 bases from V and 0 bases from J, leaving 9 bases between. The CDR3: CASSSLGHQETQYF. The CDR3, as DNA: TGTGCCAGCAGTTCTCTGGGACACCAAGAGACCCAGTACTTC.